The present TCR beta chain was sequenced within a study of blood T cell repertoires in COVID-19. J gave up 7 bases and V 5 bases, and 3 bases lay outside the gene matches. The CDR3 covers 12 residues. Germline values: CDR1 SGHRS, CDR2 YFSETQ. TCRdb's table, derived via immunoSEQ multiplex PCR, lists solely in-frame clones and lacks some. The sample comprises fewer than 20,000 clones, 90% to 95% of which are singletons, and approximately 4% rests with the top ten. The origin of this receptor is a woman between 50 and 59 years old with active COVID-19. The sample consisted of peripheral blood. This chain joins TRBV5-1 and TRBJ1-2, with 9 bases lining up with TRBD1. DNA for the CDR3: TGCGCCAGCAGGGGACAGGGCTCTGGCTACACCTTC. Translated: CASRGQGSGYTF.